A selection of T cell receptor beta chains follows, all from one sample in a study of T cells in Graves' hyperthyroidism and ophthalmopathy. TCRdb recomputed calls from the multiplex PCR reads with MiXCR, one row per CDR3 protein. In the table there are about 200,000 distinct CDR3 sequences, 15% to 20% of which are singletons. The sequenced material came from blood. These receptors were taken from a man in his forties with Graves' hyperthyroidism. Each CDR3 is given with its conserved first and last residue. Fields, in order: J gene, CDR3 length, D gene, clone size, V gene, CDR3 protein, CDR3 DNA. D genes are given only for firm matches. Not every row has a clone size; where given, it reads once, few, many or a size class.

TRBJ1-1 16 - many TRBV12-3/TRBV12-4 CASSLAWDTVNTEAFF TGTGCCAGCAGTTTAGCTTGGGACACCGTGAACACTGAAGCTTTCTTT
TRBJ2-2 14 - many TRBV5-1 CASSLGWGTGELFF TGCGCCAGCAGCTTGGGATGGGGCACCGGGGAGCTGTTTTTT
TRBJ2-3 14 TRBD1 many TRBV18 CASSPTGATDTQYF TGTGCCAGCTCACCGACAGGGGCCACAGATACGCAGTATTTT
TRBJ2-3 17 TRBD2 - TRBV6-2/TRBV6-3 CASSYSGLAGNTDTQYF TGTGCCAGCAGTTACTCAGGACTAGCGGGGAACACAGATACGCAGTATTTT
TRBJ1-5 13 - - TRBV6-1 CASRTDGHQPQHF TGTGCCAGCAGGACTGACGGTCATCAGCCCCAGCATTTT
TRBJ1-2 14 - many TRBV12-3/TRBV12-4 CASSFREGDYGYTF TGTGCCAGCAGTTTCCGGGAGGGGGACTATGGCTACACCTTC
TRBJ2-1 15 TRBD1 - TRBV5-6 CASALTGSSYNEQFF TGTGCCAGCGCCCTGACAGGGAGCTCCTACAATGAGCAGTTCTTC
TRBJ1-6 13 - many TRBV2 CATRQGPNSPLHF TGTGCCACCAGACAAGGTCCTAATTCACCCCTCCACTTT
TRBJ2-2 15 - once TRBV25-1 CASSDPRGGSGELFF TGTGCCAGCAGTGATCCCAGGGGGGGCTCCGGGGAGCTGTTTTTT
TRBJ1-3 17 - many TRBV2 CASSEGPVDYSGNTIYF TGTGCCAGCAGTGAAGGGCCGGTCGACTACTCTGGAAACACCATATATTTT
TRBJ2-7 15 - many TRBV7-9 CASSKGTATSYEQYF TGTGCCAGCAGCAAGGGGACGGCGACCTCCTACGAGCAGTACTTC
TRBJ1-2 13 TRBD1 few TRBV27 CASSLGQEYGYTF TGTGCCAGCAGTTTAGGACAGGAGTATGGCTACACCTTC
TRBJ2-7 15 - - TRBV15 CATSRDAQGTREQYF TGTGCCACCAGCAGAGATGCGCAGGGGACAAGAGAGCAGTACTTC
TRBJ1-5 15 TRBD1 many TRBV6-2/TRBV6-3 CASSFTGGDNQPQHF TGTGCCAGCAGTTTCACAGGGGGAGACAATCAGCCCCAGCATTTT
TRBJ2-7 14 - - TRBV6-1 CASSSPTRLSEQYF TGTGCCAGCAGTTCTCCTACCCGGTTAAGCGAGCAGTACTTC
TRBJ1-2 19 - - TRBV6-5 CASSYSNRESWGRNYGYTF TGTGCCAGCAGTTACTCGAATCGAGAATCATGGGGCAGAAACTATGGCTACACCTTC
TRBJ1-1 15 - - TRBV28 CASSFPGTPNTEAFF TGTGCCAGCAGCTTCCCCGGGACACCGAACACTGAAGCTTTCTTT
TRBJ1-6 14 - many TRBV27 CASRGVGYNSPLHF TGTGCCAGCAGGGGAGTCGGCTATAATTCACCCCTCCACTTT
TRBJ2-7 15 TRBD1 many TRBV10-3 CAIRNTWTGLDEQYF TGTGCCATCAGAAATACCTGGACAGGGCTAGACGAGCAGTACTTC
TRBJ2-7 16 TRBD1 many TRBV4-3 CASSQAIGQGAEEQYF TGCGCCAGCAGCCAAGCTATCGGACAGGGGGCAGAGGAGCAGTACTTC
TRBJ2-3 13 - - TRBV6-1 CASVSPSTDTQYF TGTGCCAGCGTCAGCCCTAGCACAGATACGCAGTATTTT
TRBJ2-1 12 - - TRBV11-2 CASSLAVYEQFF TGTGCCAGCAGCTTAGCAGTCTATGAGCAGTTCTTC
TRBJ1-1 12 TRBD1 - TRBV11-2 CATGQGSTEAFF TGTGCCACCGGACAGGGCAGCACTGAAGCTTTCTTT
TRBJ1-3 13 - - TRBV11-2 CASSPTPGNTIYF TGTGCCAGCAGCCCGACACCTGGAAACACCATATATTTT
TRBJ2-3 16 TRBD2 many TRBV27 CASSSTSGGPTDTQYF TGTGCCAGCAGTTCCACTAGCGGGGGGCCCACAGATACGCAGTATTTT
TRBJ1-2 14 - few TRBV11-2 CASSLLTGNYGYTF TGTGCCAGCAGCTTACTTACGGGGAACTATGGCTACACCTTC
TRBJ2-7 17 TRBD2 - TRBV4-3 CASSQVLAGGSSYEQYF TGCGCCAGCAGCCAAGTACTAGCGGGGGGGAGCTCCTACGAGCAGTACTTC
TRBJ2-1 14 TRBD1 many TRBV7-9 CASSQRSDRGEQFF TGTGCCAGCAGCCAGCGGTCGGACAGGGGAGAGCAGTTCTTC
TRBJ2-7 13 TRBD1 many TRBV18 CASSGTGVYEQYF TGTGCCAGCTCCGGGACAGGGGTTTACGAGCAGTACTTC
TRBJ2-7 16 TRBD1 many TRBV2 CASSSIDRAHSYEQYF TGTGCCAGCAGTAGTATCGACAGGGCCCACTCCTACGAGCAGTACTTC
TRBJ1-4 16 - - TRBV7-3 CASSRLAGGRPEKLFF TGTGCCAGCAGCCGACTAGCGGGGGGGCGCCCCGAAAAACTGTTTTTT
TRBJ1-5 12 - - TRBV6-1 CASSVPNQPQHF TGTGCCAGCAGTGTCCCTAATCAGCCCCAGCATTTT
TRBJ2-3 14 - many TRBV28 CASSSGTPTDTQYF TGTGCCAGCAGTTCCGGGACCCCCACAGATACGCAGTATTTT